A single sample is the source of the 9 T cell receptor beta chains below, sequenced in a study of blood T cells in healthy people across ages. For the second PCR, which ran for about 7 to 11 cycles, a sample-barcoded 5' primer and a J-beta primer mix were used. One entry per CDR3 protein, called by TCRdb with MiXCR from the 5' RACE reads. The table has about 770,000 distinct CDR3 sequences, roughly 44% seen once. What was sequenced was blood. These receptors were taken from a man in his sixties in good health.

CDR3 sequence (DNA): TGTGCCACCAGCAGAGGGACGACCGGCTACGAGCAGTACTTC. It is translated as CATSRGTTGYEQYF. This sequence joins TRBV15 and TRBJ2-7; no reliable D call. V dropped 1 base and J dropped 3 bases, with 10 bases sitting between them. CDR1 is LNHNV, CDR2 YYDKDF, per germline (reference sequence). This CDR3 comprises 14 residues. The full variable domain, completed using reference TRBV15 and TRBJ2-7, is DAMVIQNPRYQVTQFGKPVTLSCSQTLNHNVMYWYQQKSSQAPKLLFHYYDKDFNNEADTPDNFQSRRPNTSFCFLDIRSPGLGDTAMYLCATSRGTTGYEQYFGPGTRLTVT.

This sequence joins TRBV20-1 and TRBJ2-5, with unresolved D. The CDR3 has 13 amino acids. The germline V gene encodes CDR1 DFQATT and CDR2 SNEGSKA (reference sequence). Trimming took off 0 bases at V and 5 bases at J, with 10 bases between the two ends. The CDR3 nucleotides read TGCAGTGCTAGAGATTGGGCGAGGGAGACCCAGTACTTC. Translation: CSARDWARETQYF.

The J gene is TRBJ1-6, the V gene TRBV20-1, with a weak D call TRBD1 (5 bases). This CDR3 region has 13 residues. CDR1 and CDR2 (germline): DFQATT, SNEGSKA (reference sequence). V lost 1 base, J lost 7 bases, and 8 bases lay in between. CDR3 in amino acids: CSARVGGNSPLHF. DNA of the CDR3: TGCAGTGCTAGAGTGGGGGGGAATTCACCCCTCCACTTT.

The DNA of the CDR3 is TGCGCCAGCAGCCCCGGGACTAGCCCGTCGGTTGGCACAGATACGCAGTATTTT. Its protein product is CASSPGTSPSVGTDTQYF. J is TRBJ2-3 and V is TRBV10-2, with 9 bases lining up with TRBD2. V gave up 6 bases and J gave up 1 base; unmatched junction bases: 14. CDR1 WSHSY and CDR2 SAAADI come from the germline V gene. This CDR3 has 18 residues.

J is TRBJ2-1 and V is TRBV6-2 or TRBV6-3, with TRBD2 identical over 7 bases. The J call is in doubt because the DNA end fits TRBJ2-7 better. This CDR3 has 14 amino acids. Germline values: CDR1 MNHEY, CDR2 SVGEGT. CDR3 protein: CASTRGGSYNEQYF. The CDR3 nucleotides are TGTGCCAGCACTCGGGGAGGGTCCTACAATGAGCAGTACTTC.

V gene TRBV4-3 combines with J gene TRBJ2-3, with TRBD2 as a possible D gene (6 bases). Trimming pared 0 bases from V and 9 bases from J, leaving 13 bases between. Germline CDR1 is LGHNA and CDR2 is YSLEER. The CDR3 spans 14 residues. CDR3 nucleotides: TGCGCCAGCAGCCAAGATGTGACTAGTGGGACGCAGTATTTT. This sequence encodes CASSQDVTSGTQYF.

This clonotype was seen more than once but under ten times. The V and J genes are TRBV21-1 and TRBJ2-1. TRBV21-1 is listed as a pseudogene. The length of the CDR3 is 15 residues. CDR3 sequence: CASSKAGQPYNEQFF. The DNA for the CDR3 is TGTGCCAGCAGCAAAGCGGGACAGCCCTACAATGAGCAGTTCTTC.

This clonotype came up a few times. The chain joins TRBV28 to TRBJ2-7; perhaps TRBD1 as D (5 bases). The CDR3 extends over 18 amino acids. Deletions cut 4 bases from V and 5 bases from J, with 27 bases between. Germline V CDR1 and CDR2: MDHEN, SYDVKM. DNA for the CDR3: TGTGCCAGCAGTTCAACTCTCGGGCAGGGTTATTCCCAACACGAGCAGTACTTC. Translation gives CASSSTLGQGYSQHEQYF.

The gene calls are TRBV5-1 and TRBJ1-6; D might be TRBD1 (6 bases). This CDR3 has 17 amino acids. V lost 0 bases and J 7 bases, leaving 17 bases between the germline ends. Germline V lookup: CDR1 SGHRS, CDR2 YFSETQ. The DNA for the CDR3 is TGCGCCAGCAGCTTGGCCACGGGGGGCTCGGGGAATTCACCCCTCCACTTT. Protein sequence: CASSLATGGSGNSPLHF. Variable domain in full (rest from reference TRBV5-1 and TRBJ1-6): KAGVTQTPRYLIKTRGQQVTLSCSPISGHRSVSWYQQTPGQGLQFLFEYFSETQRNKGNFPGRFSGRQFSNSRSEMNVSTLELGDSALYLCASSLATGGSGNSPLHFGNGTRLTVT.